This T cell receptor beta chain was captured in a study of T cells in Graves' hyperthyroidism and ophthalmopathy. RNA transcripts served as the template for amplifying TCR beta CDR3 regions. First-round RT-PCR of the TCR CDR3 relied on the HTBI primer set. TCRdb called the multiplex PCR reads again in MiXCR, with one record for every CDR3 protein. Of fewer than 550,000 distinct CDR3 sequences listed, around 24% were seen once; the top ten hold 11%. V was pared by 4 bases and J by 4 bases, with 11 bases of the junction left unmatched. Germline loops: CDR1 MDHEN, CDR2 SYDVKM. The CDR3 is 16 residues long.

The clonotype comes from a woman in her thirties with Graves' ophthalmopathy. The sequenced sample consisted of blood. The rearrangement uses TRBV28 and TRBJ1-2; TRBD1 matches 8 bases. The DNA of the CDR3 is TGTGCCAGCAGTTCCCCCGACAGGGGAAAACTCTATGGCTACACCTTC. Protein: CASSSPDRGKLYGYTF.